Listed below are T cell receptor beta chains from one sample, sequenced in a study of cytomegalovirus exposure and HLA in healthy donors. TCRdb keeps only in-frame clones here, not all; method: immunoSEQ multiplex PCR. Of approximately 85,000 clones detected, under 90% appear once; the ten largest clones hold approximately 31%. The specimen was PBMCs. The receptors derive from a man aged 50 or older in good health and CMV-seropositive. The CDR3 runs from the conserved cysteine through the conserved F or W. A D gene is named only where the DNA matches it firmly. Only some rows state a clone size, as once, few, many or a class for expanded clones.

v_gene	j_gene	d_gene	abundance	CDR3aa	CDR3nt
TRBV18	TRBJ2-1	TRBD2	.	CASSPLSSGAYNEQFF	TGTGCCAGCTCACCACTGTCTAGCGGGGCCTACAATGAGCAGTTCTTC
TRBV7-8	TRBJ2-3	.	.	CASSLGAPSTDTQYF	TGTGCCAGCAGCTTAGGGGCACCATCCACAGATACGCAGTATTTT
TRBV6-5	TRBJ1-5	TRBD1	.	CASTQGQGAGQPQHF	TGTGCCAGCACCCAGGGACAGGGGGCGGGTCAGCCCCAGCATTTT
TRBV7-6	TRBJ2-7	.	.	CASSDAVGEQYF	TGTGCCAGCAGCGACGCTGTGGGCGAGCAGTACTTC
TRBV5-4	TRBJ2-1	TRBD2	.	CASSWGLAGGSYNEQFF	TGTGCCAGCAGCTGGGGACTAGCGGGAGGTTCCTACAATGAGCAGTTCTTC
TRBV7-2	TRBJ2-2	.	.	CASSLAPFTSGELFF	TGTGCCAGCAGCTTAGCGCCTTTTACCTCCGGGGAGCTGTTTTTT
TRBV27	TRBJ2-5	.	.	CASSLSYREETQYF	TGTGCCAGCAGTTTATCATACAGAGAAGAGACCCAGTACTTC
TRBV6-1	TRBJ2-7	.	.	CASSDYLARLYERYF	TGTGCCAGCAGTGATTATTTGGCGCGGCTCTACGAGCGGTACTTC
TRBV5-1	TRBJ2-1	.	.	CASSPGLQNNEQFF	TGCGCCAGTAGCCCGGGACTCCAAAACAATGAGCAGTTCTTC
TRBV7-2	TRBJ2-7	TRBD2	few	CASSLLAGYEQYF	TGTGCCAGCAGCTTACTAGCGGGGTACGAGCAGTACTTC
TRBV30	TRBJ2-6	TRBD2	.	CAWSVGIAGKTGANVLTF	TGTGCCTGGAGTGTGGGGATAGCGGGTAAAACTGGGGCCAACGTCCTGACTTTC
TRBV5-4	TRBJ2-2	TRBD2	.	CASSPLTSGSYGGELFF	TGTGCCAGCAGCCCCCTGACTAGCGGGAGCTACGGCGGGGAGCTGTTTTTT
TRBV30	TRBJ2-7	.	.	CAWTSRTFLYEQYF	TGTGCCTGGACCTCGAGGACTTTCCTCTACGAGCAGTACTTC
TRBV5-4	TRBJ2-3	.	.	CASSYDSYTDTQYF	TGTGCCAGCAGCTATGACAGTTACACAGATACGCAGTATTTT
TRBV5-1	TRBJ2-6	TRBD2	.	CASSWGGFGSGANVLTF	TGCGCCAGCAGCTGGGGAGGGTTTGGTTCTGGGGCCAACGTCCTGACTTTC
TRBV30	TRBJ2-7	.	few	CAWSARLAPEQYF	TGTGCCTGGAGTGCCCGCCTAGCGCCGGAGCAGTACTTC
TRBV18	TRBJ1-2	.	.	CASSPSDSNYGYTF	TGTGCCAGCTCACCCTCGGACAGTAACTATGGCTACACCTTC
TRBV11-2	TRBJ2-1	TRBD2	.	CASSLVGGNNEQFF	TGTGCCAGCAGCTTAGTCGGGGGGAACAATGAGCAGTTCTTC
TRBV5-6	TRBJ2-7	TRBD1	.	CASRGGEGQGKAYEQYF	TGTGCCAGCAGGGGGGGAGAAGGACAGGGCAAGGCTTACGAGCAGTACTTC
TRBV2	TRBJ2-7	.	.	CASIPTRGREQYF	TGTGCCAGCATACCGACTAGGGGGCGCGAGCAGTACTTC
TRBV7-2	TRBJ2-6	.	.	CASSLGRGALSGANVLTF	TGTGCCAGCAGCCTTGGGAGGGGGGCATTATCGGGGGCCAACGTCCTGACTTTC
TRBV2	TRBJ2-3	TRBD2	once	CASSDLLATTDTQYF	TGTGCCAGCAGTGACCTACTAGCGACCACAGATACGCAGTATTTT
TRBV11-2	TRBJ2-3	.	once	CASSWLGDTQYF	TGTGCCAGCAGCTGGTTGGGCGATACGCAGTATTTT
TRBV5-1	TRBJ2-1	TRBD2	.	CASSPSSGSINNEQFF	TGCGCCAGCAGTCCATCCAGCGGGAGTATCAACAATGAGCAGTTCTTC
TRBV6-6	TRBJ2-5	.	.	CASSYKGDGTQYF	TGTGCCAGCAGTTACAAGGGGGACGGGACCCAGTACTTC
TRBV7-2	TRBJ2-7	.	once	CASSLQRLGANYEQYF	TGTGCCAGCAGCTTACAGCGCTTAGGGGCGAACTACGAGCAGTACTTC
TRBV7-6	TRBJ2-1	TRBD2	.	CASSLGGLAGGYNEQFF	TGTGCCAGCAGCTTAGGTGGACTAGCGGGAGGCTACAATGAGCAGTTCTTC
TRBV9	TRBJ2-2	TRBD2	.	CASSVGLAGATGELFF	TGTGCCAGCAGCGTAGGGCTAGCGGGAGCCACCGGGGAGCTGTTTTTT
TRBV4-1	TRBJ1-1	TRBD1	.	CASSHGSGQAMNTEAFF	TGCGCCAGCAGCCACGGATCGGGACAGGCCATGAACACTGAAGCTTTCTTT
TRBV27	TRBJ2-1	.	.	CASSLFLRNEQFF	TGTGCCAGCAGTTTGTTCCTCCGGAATGAGCAGTTCTTC
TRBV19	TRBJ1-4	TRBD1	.	CASSKKGQGVTVSNEKLFF	TGTGCCAGTAGTAAGAAGGGACAGGGAGTGACCGTTTCTAATGAAAAACTGTTTTTT
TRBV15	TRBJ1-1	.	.	CATSRPQGDVRRAFF	TGTGCCACCAGCAGACCACAGGGTGATGTGCGTAGGGCTTTCTTT
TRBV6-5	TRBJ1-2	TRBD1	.	CASSWAGGWFGYTF	TGTGCCAGCAGTTGGGCAGGGGGCTGGTTTGGCTACACCTTC
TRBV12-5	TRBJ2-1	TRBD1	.	CASGIRTGNEQFF	TGTGCTAGTGGCATTCGGACAGGCAATGAGCAGTTCTTC
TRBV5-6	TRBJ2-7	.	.	CASSLEMSSYEQYF	TGTGCCAGCAGCTTGGAGATGAGCTCCTACGAGCAGTACTTC
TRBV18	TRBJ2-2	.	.	CASSIRPQDGELFF	TGTGCCAGCTCAATCCGACCCCAGGACGGGGAGCTGTTTTTT
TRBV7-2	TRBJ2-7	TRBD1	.	CASSRDRGTYEQYF	TGTGCCAGCAGCCGGGACAGGGGCACCTACGAGCAGTACTTC
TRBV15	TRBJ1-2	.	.	CATSREVSLSRISHNGYTF	TGTGCCACCAGCAGAGAAGTCTCCCTCAGCAGGATCTCTCATAATGGCTACACCTTC
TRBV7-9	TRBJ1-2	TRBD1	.	CASSKTGQLNYGYTF	TGTGCCAGCAGCAAAACGGGACAGCTCAACTATGGCTACACCTTC
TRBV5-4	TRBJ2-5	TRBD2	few	CASSLGGRETQYF	TGTGCCAGCAGCTTGGGCGGGAGAGAGACCCAGTACTTC
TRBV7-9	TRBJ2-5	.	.	CASSRDTAYQETQYF	TGTGCCAGCAGCCGGGACACCGCTTACCAAGAGACCCAGTACTTC
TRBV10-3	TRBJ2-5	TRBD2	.	CATSGLAETQYF	TGTGCCACCTCGGGACTAGCAGAGACCCAGTACTTC
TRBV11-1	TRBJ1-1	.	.	CASSFGQGNTEAFF	TGTGCCAGCAGCTTCGGGCAGGGGAACACTGAAGCTTTCTTT
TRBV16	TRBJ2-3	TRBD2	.	CASSQTSGRTDTQYF	TGTGCCAGCAGCCAAACTAGCGGGAGAACAGATACGCAGTATTTT
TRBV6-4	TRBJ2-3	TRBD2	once	CASSDSPSAGGTDTQYF	TGTGCCAGCAGTGACTCACCTTCAGCGGGAGGCACAGATACGCAGTATTTT
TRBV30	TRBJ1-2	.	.	CAWSPGGNYGYTF	TGTGCCTGGAGTCCCGGAGGGAACTATGGCTACACCTTC